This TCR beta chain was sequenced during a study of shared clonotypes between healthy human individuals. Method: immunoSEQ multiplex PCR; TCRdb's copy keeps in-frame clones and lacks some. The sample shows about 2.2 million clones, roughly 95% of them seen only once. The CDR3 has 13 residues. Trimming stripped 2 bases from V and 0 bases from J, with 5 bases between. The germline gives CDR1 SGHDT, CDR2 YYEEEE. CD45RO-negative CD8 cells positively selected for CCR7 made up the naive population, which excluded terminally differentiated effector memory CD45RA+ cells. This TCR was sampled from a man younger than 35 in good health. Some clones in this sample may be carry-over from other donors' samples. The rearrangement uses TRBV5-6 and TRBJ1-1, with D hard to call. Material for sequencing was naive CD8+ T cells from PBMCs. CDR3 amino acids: CASSFSLNTEAFF. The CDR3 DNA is TGTGCCAGCAGCTTCTCGTTGAACACTGAAGCTTTCTTT.